This TCR beta chain was sequenced during a study of blood T cell repertoires in COVID-19. Study-level background: COVID-19 samples collected from the United States, Italy and Spain covered acute and convalescent phases. PBMCs, B-cell-depleted T cells, or T cells were the source of the cDNA or gDNA that made up the material.

The CDR3 has 15 residues. With 5 bases clipped from V and 9 bases from J, the junction kept 12 bases outside the gene matches. Germline-derived CDR1 and CDR2 are SGHTA and FQGNSA. Followed longitudinally, the Seattle patients had been enrolled during active infection. Study processing details: Estimated nucleated cell counts came from reference gene primer amplification. The data were produced by immunoSEQ multiplex PCR, yet TCRdb's version contains in-frame clones alone and is incomplete. That table supplies the V and J calls and clone size; D and trimming were determined from the DNA. The table includes more than 300,000 clones, roughly 90% detected once.

This clonotype was sampled from a woman aged 40 to 50 with COVID-19, enrolled during active disease. This chain links TRBV7-2 with TRBJ2-2, with TRBD2 matching over 7 bases. The specimen sequenced was peripheral blood. The CDR3 spells CASSPVGGRKRELFF. The CDR3 bases are TGTGCCAGCAGCCCAGTCGGGGGGAGGAAACGGGAGCTGTTTTTT. Complete variable domain (other parts from reference TRBV7-2 and TRBJ2-2): GAGVSQSPSNKVTEKGKDVELRCDPISGHTALYWYRQSLGQGLEFLIYFQGNSAPDKSGLPSDRFSAERTGGSVSTLTIQRTQQEDSAVYLCASSPVGGRKRELFFGEGSRLTVL.